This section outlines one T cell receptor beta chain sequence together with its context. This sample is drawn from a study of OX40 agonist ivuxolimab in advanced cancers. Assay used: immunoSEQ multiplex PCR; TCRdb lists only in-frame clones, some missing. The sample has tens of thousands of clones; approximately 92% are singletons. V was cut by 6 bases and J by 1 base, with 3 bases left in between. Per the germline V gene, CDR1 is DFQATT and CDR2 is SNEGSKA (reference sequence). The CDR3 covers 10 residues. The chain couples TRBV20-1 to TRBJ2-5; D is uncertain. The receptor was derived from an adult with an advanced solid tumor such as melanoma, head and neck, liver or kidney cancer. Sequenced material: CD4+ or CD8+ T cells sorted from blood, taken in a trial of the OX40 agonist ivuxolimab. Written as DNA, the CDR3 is TGCAGTGCCCCCCAAGAGACCCAGTACTTC. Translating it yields CSAPQETQYF.